Included here is one TCR beta chain sequence, with context. Its specificity is unknown. This entry is derived from a study of long-term antiretroviral therapy in people with HIV. Whole-study results and caveats: Information on adherence to ART, viral resistance or therapy changes was unavailable. All time points showed a repertoire dominated by clones expanded before ART. The study found that diversity rose after ART but stayed below transplant donor controls.

Losses at the gene ends were 4 bases for V and 2 bases for J; bases not matched to a gene: 12. The length of the CDR3 is 16 residues. Germline CDR1 reads SGHDT; CDR2 reads YYEEEE. Every one of the donors gave at least one pre-ART PBMC sample and at least two post-ART PBMC samples. An immunoSEQ assay, version v3.0, was performed at survey level. The table came from immunoSEQ multiplex PCR; TCRdb's copy has only in-frame clones and leaves some out. The sample holds under 30,000 clones, roughly four fifths seen once. The chain uses TRBV5-6 and TRBJ2-7; 7 positions agree with TRBD1. This sample comprised unsorted PBMCs, obtained 4.4 years after starting antiretroviral therapy. The TCR sequence derives from a young man with HIV. This CDR3 reads CASSPGGWGSTYEQYF. The CDR3 DNA is TGTGCCAGCAGCCCAGGGGGTTGGGGGAGTACCTACGAGCAGTACTTC.